Shown below are 24 T cell receptor beta chains from a single sample sequenced in a study of blood T cell repertoires in COVID-19. Measured with immunoSEQ multiplex PCR; TCRdb has only the in-frame clones, and not every one. The sample yields about 230,000 clones, approximately 82% seen once. Sequencing used peripheral blood. The origin of the receptors is a woman in her seventies with active or convalescent COVID-19.

This clone was observed a handful of times. The chain combines TRBV6-6 with TRBJ2-3; weak D call: TRBD2 (5 bases). Germline CDR1 and CDR2: MNHNY and SVGAGI (reference sequence). V gave up 0 bases and J gave up 6 bases, with 13 bases separating them. This CDR3 is built from 15 residues. The CDR3 bases are TGTGCCAGCAGTTACTCGGAGGCAACGGGGGATACGCAGTATTTT. Translated, it gives CASSYSEATGDTQYF.

The chain has TRBV5-1 and TRBJ2-7; maybe TRBD1 (5 bases). CDR3 length: 13 amino acids. Between the trimmed V and J ends, which lost 0 bases and 2 bases, there was a span of 6 bases. Germline CDR1 SGHRS, CDR2 YFSETQ. Here the CDR3 reads CASSLGTTYEQYF. The CDR3 nucleotides read TGCGCCAGCAGCTTGGGGACAACCTACGAGCAGTACTTC.

This clone was detected only a few times. The chain links TRBV19 to TRBJ1-5, with D tentatively TRBD1 (5 bases). The CDR3 runs to 14 residues. The V end lost 6 bases, the J end lost 11 bases, and 20 bases lay between the germline ends. Germline V gene sequence: CDR1 LNHDA, CDR2 SQIVND (reference sequence). CDR3 nucleotide sequence: TGTGCCAGTAGCAATAGGCAGGGCGCAACCGCCCAGCATTTT. This codes for CASSNRQGATAQHF.

This clone has just a few counts. The rearrangement uses TRBV13 and TRBJ1-3, with D perhaps matching TRBD1 (6 bases). V shed 0 bases and J shed 0 bases, with 12 bases lying between them. Germline loops: CDR1 PRHDT, CDR2 FYEKMQ (reference sequence). The CDR3 sequence is 17 residues long. The CDR3 spells CASSLGRQVNSGNTIYF. The DNA for the CDR3 is TGTGCCAGCAGCTTAGGACGACAGGTTAACTCTGGAAACACCATATATTTT.

This clone was observed at least ten times. The chain has TRBV5-1 and TRBJ2-7, with D perhaps TRBD2 (6 bases). CDR3 length equals 13 residues. Trimming took 4 bases from V and 0 from J, leaving 8 bases between them. Germline CDR1 is SGHRS and CDR2 is YFSETQ. The CDR3 region has the DNA TGCGCCAGCAGCGGAGGGATCTCCTACGAGCAGTACTTC. Translation: CASSGGISYEQYF.

This chain joins TRBV5-8 and TRBJ2-3; 10 bases line up with TRBD2. Losses at the gene ends were 4 bases for V and 3 bases for J; bases not matched to a gene: 11. Per the germline V gene, CDR1 is SGHTS and CDR2 is YDEGEE. The CDR3 length is 17 residues. The CDR3 sequence: CASSPAGGPPLTDTQYF. The CDR3 nucleotides are TGTGCCAGCAGCCCAGCGGGGGGGCCCCCTCTGACAGATACGCAGTATTTT. Full variable domain (remainder filled in from reference TRBV5-8 and TRBJ2-3): EAGVTQSPTHLIKTRGQQATLRCSPISGHTSVYWYQQALGLGLQFLLWYDEGEERNRGNFPPRFSGRQFPNYSSELNVNALELEDSALYLCASSPAGGPPLTDTQYFGPGTRLTVL.

The CDR3: CASNWGGNSNQPQHF. The CDR3 DNA reads TGTGCCAGCAATTGGGGCGGAAATAGCAATCAGCCCCAGCATTTT. This rearrangement joins TRBV28 to TRBJ1-5; D is perhaps TRBD1 (5 bases). Germline V gives CDR1 MDHEN, CDR2 SYDVKM. CDR3 length equals 15 residues. V was shortened by 7 bases and J by 0 bases, with 13 bases between the two germline ends.

V is TRBV28 and J is TRBJ2-1; TRBD2 matches at 13 bases. CDR3 length: 16 residues. CDR1 and CDR2 (germline): MDHEN, SYDVKM. J lost 2 bases, V lost 4 bases, and 2 bases had no gene match. As DNA, the CDR3 is TGTGCCAGCAGTTCACTAGCGGGAGGGGCCTACAATGAGCAGTTCTTC. Protein product: CASSSLAGGAYNEQFF.

This clone has more than one count but fewer than ten. The chain is built from TRBV24-1 and TRBJ2-2; 9 nucleotides match TRBD1. The CDR3 sequence is 15 residues long. Germline V lookup: CDR1 KGHDR, CDR2 SFDVKD. After removal of 3 bases from V and 4 bases from J, the junction contained 2 bases not matched to a gene. CDR3 in amino acids: CATSDPGQGTGELFF. CDR3 sequence (DNA): TGTGCCACCAGTGATCCGGGACAGGGCACCGGGGAGCTGTTTTTT.

The chain recombines TRBV25-1 with TRBJ2-2; tentatively, D is TRBD2 (5 bases). The CDR3 covers 13 residues. Germline V lookup: CDR1 MGHDK, CDR2 SYGVNS. Trimming removed 3 bases at V and 6 bases at J, with 8 bases between. The CDR3 sequence: CASSDVGAGELFF. The CDR3 DNA is TGTGCCAGCAGTGATGTCGGGGCCGGGGAGCTGTTTTTT.

The chain combines TRBV5-4 with TRBJ2-5, with 15 bases that match TRBD2. V was pared by 0 bases and J by 3 bases, with 3 bases of the junction left unmatched. From germline, CDR1 is SGHNT and CDR2 YYREEE (reference sequence). This CDR3 is 17 amino acids long. The CDR3 DNA sequence: TGTGCCAGCAGCTTGGATGGGACTAGCGGGAGGAAAGAGACCCAGTACTTC. It codes for CASSLDGTSGRKETQYF.

This sequence joins TRBV6-6 and TRBJ1-1, with D perhaps matching TRBD1 (5 bases). The CDR3 is 15 residues long. V lost 7 bases and J 1 base, leaving 16 bases between the germline ends. Germline V lookup: CDR1 MNHNY, CDR2 SVGAGI (reference sequence). CDR3: CASTSPIGGNTEAFF. The CDR3 DNA sequence: TGTGCCAGCACTTCCCCTATCGGGGGGAACACTGAAGCTTTCTTT.

The chain carries TRBV28 and TRBJ1-5, with 9 bases aligning to TRBD1. The germline CDR1 and CDR2 sequences are MDHEN and SYDVKM. Trimming cost V 3 bases and J 8 bases; bases outside gene matches: 11. This CDR3 has 16 amino acids. The DNA for the CDR3 is TGTGCCAGCAGTTTGCTGATACAGGGGGCACGGGAGCCCCAGCATTTT. This translates into CASSLLIQGAREPQHF.

The rearrangement uses TRBV4-3 and TRBJ2-5; tentatively, D is TRBD1 (5 bases). The CDR3 runs 13 residues. Germline V CDR1 and CDR2: LGHNA, YSLEER. Trimming removed 0 bases from V and 5 bases from J, with 7 bases in between. CDR3: CASSQDAGETQYF. DNA of the CDR3: TGCGCCAGCAGCCAAGATGCAGGGGAGACCCAGTACTTC.

The gene calls are TRBV3-1 (or the pseudogene TRBV3-2) and TRBJ2-3; the match to TRBD1 covers 8 bases. Germline V lookup: CDR1 LGHDT, CDR2 YNNKEL (reference sequence). The ends lost 4 bases at V and 8 bases at J; junction bases unmatched: 8. This CDR3 is built from 14 residues. For the CDR3, the DNA is TGTGCCAGCAGCCTGGGACAGGTTCAGGGTACGCAGTATTTT. The encoded protein is CASSLGQVQGTQYF.

The V call is TRBV2, the J call TRBJ2-2; 7 bases align to TRBD2. The CDR3 extends over 14 amino acids. V dropped 8 bases and J dropped 3; count of bases not matched to a gene: 6. Germline V gene sequence: CDR1 SNHLY, CDR2 FYNNEI. The CDR3 is CASSRTRYTGELFF. The CDR3 DNA is TGTGCCAGCTCCCGGACTAGATACACCGGGGAGCTGTTTTTT.

The chain carries TRBV21-1 and TRBJ2-1; the D call of TRBD2 is as the table states it, not checked on the DNA. TRBV21-1 is flagged as a pseudogene. The CDR3 consists of 19 residues. CDR3 in DNA: TGTGCCAGCAGCAAATTGCGAGGGCGGGAGGCCCCTTTCTACAATGAGCAGTTCTTC. Translating it yields CASSKLRGREAPFYNEQFF.

The V and J genes are TRBV18 and TRBJ2-1, with 8 bases identical to TRBD2. The CDR3 consists of 19 residues. CDR1 is KGHSH, CDR2 LQKENI, per germline. Germline trimming cut 3 bases from V and 2 bases from J; bases unmatched to any gene: 15. The CDR3, as DNA: TGTGCCAGCTCACCCTCGATGGGGCGGGGGGTCCTGACCTACAATGAGCAGTTCTTC. Residues: CASSPSMGRGVLTYNEQFF.

The chain links TRBV11-2 to TRBJ2-7; a weak D match, TRBD2 (5 bases). This CDR3 region has 15 residues. Per the germline V gene, CDR1 is SGHAT and CDR2 is FQNNGV. V was pared by 3 bases and J by 3 bases, with 15 bases between. Written as DNA, the CDR3 is TGTGCCAGCAGCTTTGGGAGCTTGGGGTACTACGAGCAGTACTTC. Its translation is CASSFGSLGYYEQYF.

The chain joins TRBV11-3 to TRBJ2-1, with unresolved D. V lost 3 bases to trimming and J lost 5 bases, with 8 bases between them. The CDR3 has 13 amino acids. Germline lookup yields CDR1 SGHNT and CDR2 YENEEA. CDR3 protein: CASSLAENNEQFF. CDR3 DNA sequence: TGTGCCAGCAGCTTGGCAGAAAACAATGAGCAGTTCTTC.

Concerning this clone itself: Other nucleotide sequences in the sample specify the same CDR3. The chain has TRBV5-1 and TRBJ2-5; D is unclear. There are 11 residues in the CDR3. The V end was cut by 5 bases, the J end by 2 bases, with 4 bases between. The germline V gene has CDR1 SGHRS and CDR2 YFSETQ. The CDR3 spells CASSSQETQYF. CDR3 DNA: TGCGCCAGCAGTTCTCAAGAGACCCAGTACTTC. The full variable domain, completed using reference TRBV5-1 and TRBJ2-5, is KAGVTQTPRYLIKTRGQQVTLSCSPISGHRSVSWYQQTPGQGLQFLFEYFSETQRNKGNFPGRFSGRQFSNSRSEMNVSTLELGDSALYLCASSSQETQYFGPGTRLLVL.

The genes are TRBV29-1 and TRBJ1-5; perhaps TRBD1 as D (5 bases). CDR1 and CDR2 from the germline V gene are SQVTM and ANQGSEA. This CDR3 comprises 13 residues. Trimming took off 7 bases at V and 5 bases at J, with 15 bases between the two ends. CDR3: CSATWGRDQPQHF. In DNA form, the CDR3 reads TGCAGCGCTACCTGGGGGAGGGATCAGCCCCAGCATTTT. The entire variable domain, with the rest obtained from reference TRBV29-1 and TRBJ1-5, is as follows: SAVISQKPSRDICQRGTSLTIQCQVDSQVTMMFWYRQQPGQSLTLIATANQGSEATYESGFVIDKFPISRPNLTFSTLTVSNMSPEDSSIYLCSATWGRDQPQHFGDGTRLSIL.

The rearrangement joins TRBV5-1 to TRBJ2-1; D is possibly TRBD1 (6 bases). This CDR3 contains 13 residues. Germline CDR1 and CDR2: SGHRS and YFSETQ. Trimming stripped 0 bases from V and 8 bases from J, with 9 bases between. CDR3 loop: CASSLGQGYEQFF. The CDR3 nucleotides are TGCGCCAGCAGCTTGGGTCAGGGGTATGAGCAGTTCTTC.

The chain couples TRBV10-3 to TRBJ2-1, with 7 bases that match TRBD1. The CDR3 is 15 residues long. Germline CDR1 is ENHRY and CDR2 is SYGVKD. Trimming removed 4 bases from V and 0 bases from J; junction bases left unmatched: 3. CDR3 residues: CAISVRDSSYNEQFF. CDR3 in DNA: TGTGCCATCAGTGTCCGGGACAGCTCCTACAATGAGCAGTTCTTC.